This T cell receptor beta chain was sequenced during a study of blood T cell repertoires in COVID-19. Study as a whole: From the United States, Italy and Spain came samples of acute and convalescent COVID-19. From T cells, B-cell-depleted T cells, or PBMCs came the material, which was cDNA or gDNA.

The protocol was immunoSEQ multiplex PCR, while the TCRdb copy is restricted to in-frame clones and leaves out a portion. Here the sample spans a few hundred thousand clones, about 87% being singletons. The CDR3 has 16 amino acids. Unmatched junction bases numbered 5, after V lost 3 bases and J lost 0 bases. Germline V gene sequence: CDR1 MDHEN, CDR2 SYDVKM. This chain uses TRBV28 with TRBJ2-3; 8 positions match TRBD2. Sequenced input: peripheral blood. The receptor was isolated from a woman aged 50 to 60 with acute or convalescent COVID-19. This chain's CDR3 is CASSFGSGTSTDTQYF. DNA for the CDR3: TGTGCCAGCAGTTTCGGTAGCGGGACTAGCACAGATACGCAGTATTTT.